This T cell receptor (beta chain) was captured in a study of beta chain features in type 1 diabetes. Of the isolated RNA, all was reverse transcribed, and so the sequenced material was expressed TCRB transcripts. Naive, central memory and regulatory T cell samples yielded around 3.5 million reads on average. Produced via immunoSEQ multiplex PCR; TCRdb's table is partial and in-frame only. The repertoire holds 160,000 or so clones, with 50% to 70% as singletons. The study's findings and limits: In comparison with healthy donors, patients had naive, central memory and Treg TCRB repertoires that appeared more similar. Shortening of TCRB CDR3s, moderate but significant, appeared in all four CD4+ subsets of Type 1 diabetes patients.

In regard to this clone: Its antigen is not known.

The authors sorted CD4+ naive, central memory, regulatory and stem cell-like memory cells via CD45RO/CCR7/CD25/CD127/CD95/CD27. Over 95% purity was reached by all sorted populations. The CDR3 extends over 16 amino acids. In germline, CDR1 is LNHNV, CDR2 YYDKDF (reference sequence). The V gene end was trimmed by 1 base and the J gene end by 5 bases; junction bases not matched to a gene: 7. The receptor's source is a man under 40 with type 1 diabetes. This chain joins TRBV15 and TRBJ2-5; the match to TRBD2 covers 10 bases. The source material was naive CD4+ T cells from blood. The CDR3 DNA sequence: TGTGCCACCAGCAGAGGAGATAGCGGGGGGATGGAGACCCAGTACTTC. Amino acid sequence: CATSRGDSGGMETQYF.